This record concerns one TCR beta chain sequence. The data belong to a study of blood T cell repertoires in COVID-19. Looking at the study overall: Samples representing acute and convalescent COVID-19 were sourced from the United States, Italy and Spain. PBMCs, B-cell-depleted T cells, or T cells were the source of the cDNA or gDNA that made up the material.

Original analysis: Reference gene primer amplification gave estimated nucleated cell counts. Sequencing was performed with immunoSEQ multiplex PCR; in TCRdb, only in-frame clones are kept and a portion is missing. The V and J calls and clone size were taken over from that table, and D and trimming were inferred from the DNA. The sample includes 280,000 or so clones, approximately 83% of them seen just once. V lost 0 bases to trimming and J lost 4 bases; unmatched junction nucleotides: 9. This CDR3 is 17 amino acids long. CDR1 SGHNT and CDR2 YYREEE come from the germline V gene (reference sequence). This chain links TRBV5-4 with TRBJ2-5, with 10 positions matching TRBD2. The sequenced material came from PBMCs or T cells enriched from blood (not recorded which). The source of this sequence is a man in his thirties or forties who had recovered from COVID-19. The CDR3 loop is CASSLASGGYEGETQYF. For the CDR3, the DNA is TGTGCCAGCAGCTTGGCTAGCGGGGGATATGAGGGAGAGACCCAGTACTTC.